In this sample, the clone carrying this TCR beta chain turned up many times. This sample is part of a study of metastatic and nonmetastatic thyroid tumors. Patients were all untreated before their thyroid surgery. This CDR3 is 19 amino acids long. Germline CDR1 reads SGHRS; CDR2 reads YFSETQ. Trimming cost V 4 bases and J 0 bases; bases outside gene matches: 15. TCRdb reanalyzed the PCR reads via MiXCR. This sample has some 10,000 clones, with approximately 12% found just once. Sequencing used blood. This receptor was taken from a female donor with papillary thyroid cancer or a benign thyroid nodule (not recorded which). Some clones in this sample may be carry-over from other donors' samples. The chain has TRBV5-1 and TRBJ2-1, with 8 bases fitting TRBD2. This CDR3 reads CASSPKTGPLAASYNEQFF. Written as DNA, the CDR3 is TGCGCCAGCAGCCCGAAGACAGGTCCACTAGCGGCCTCCTACAATGAGCAGTTCTTC. The whole variable domain, remainder taken from reference TRBV5-1 and TRBJ2-1, is KAGVTQTPRYLIKTRGQQVTLSCSPISGHRSVSWYQQTPGQGLQFLFEYFSETQRNKGNFPGRFSGRQFSNSRSEMNVSTLELGDSALYLCASSPKTGPLAASYNEQFFGPGTRLTVL.